This record looks at one TCR beta chain sequence and its context. None of the included patients had other autoimmune diseases, uncontrolled infections, pregnancy or lactation, as these led to exclusion. Amplified TCR beta CDR3 regions were obtained using RNA transcripts as template. First-round RT-PCR relied on HTBI primers, and a second-round multiplex PCR came next. From the multiplex PCR reads, TCRdb called clonotypes with MiXCR, one entry per CDR3 protein. Among hundreds of thousands of distinct CDR3 sequences listed, roughly 21% were seen once. These data originate in a study of Graves' ophthalmopathy and Graves' hyperthyroidism. Trimming pared 1 base from V and 6 bases from J, leaving 7 bases between. This CDR3 is 13 amino acids long.

This chain uses TRBV12-3 or TRBV12-4 with TRBJ1-5; no clear D gene. Material: peripheral blood. The sequence came from a woman aged 18-29 years with stable Graves' hyperthyroidism. CDR3 DNA: TGTGCCAGCAGTTTAGGGGGTTTTCAGCCCCAGCATTTT. Its translation is CASSLGGFQPQHF.